The rows below give T cell receptor beta chains drawn from one sample of a study of molecular identifiers for immune sequencing clone quantification. TCRdb passed the PCR reads through MiXCR, listing each CDR3 protein once. This sample carries approximately 680,000 distinct CDR3 sequences, 25% of them seen once, and the ten largest clones take 0.75% to 0.8%. Sequencing was done on a sample of naive CD8+ T cells from blood, with Jurkat cell RNA spiked in. Receptor source: a human donor in good health. Some libraries in this study had Jurkat cell RNA spiked in. The CDR3 runs from the conserved cysteine through the conserved F or W. D genes are given only for firm matches. Not all rows give a size; the values are once, few, many and, for expanded clones, a class.

V: TRBV28; D: TRBD2; size: .; J: TRBJ2-7; CDR3: CASSFFGTTTFSSYEQYF; DNA: TGTGCCAGCAGTTTTTTTGGGACTACAACCTTCAGCTCCTACGAGCAGTACTTC
V: TRBV5-1; D: .; size: many; J: TRBJ2-1; CDR3: CASSSVGNEQFF; DNA: TGCGCCAGCAGCTCGGTGGGCAATGAGCAGTTCTTC
V: TRBV19; D: .; size: .; J: TRBJ2-5; CDR3: CASSIWFGRGQETQYF; DNA: TGTGCCAGTAGTATTTGGTTCGGCAGGGGCCAAGAGACCCAGTACTTC
V: TRBV28; D: TRBD2; size: few; J: TRBJ2-5; CDR3: CASSLREGRETQYF; DNA: TGTGCCAGCAGTTTGCGGGAGGGCCGCGAGACCCAGTACTTC
V: TRBV19; D: .; size: .; J: TRBJ2-7; CDR3: CASSMGARAFSEQYF; DNA: TGTGCCAGTAGTATGGGGGCTAGGGCGTTTTCCGAGCAGTACTTC
V: TRBV5-3; D: .; size: .; J: TRBJ2-1; CDR3: CASIGGGRAYNEQFF; DNA: TGTGCCAGCATCGGTGGGGGCCGGGCCTACAATGAGCAGTTCTTC
V: TRBV7-2; D: .; size: many; J: TRBJ2-7; CDR3: CASSLALGQLYYEQYF; DNA: TGTGCCAGCAGCTTAGCCCTAGGACAGCTTTACTACGAGCAGTACTTC
V: TRBV7-9; D: .; size: .; J: TRBJ2-2; CDR3: CASTPRTARNTGELFF; DNA: TGTGCCAGCACCCCCCGGACTGCCAGGAACACCGGGGAGCTGTTTTTT
V: TRBV19; D: TRBD1; size: few; J: TRBJ2-2; CDR3: CASNPGQRGTGELFF; DNA: TGTGCCAGTAACCCGGGACAGAGGGGGACCGGGGAGCTGTTTTTT
V: TRBV15; D: TRBD2; size: few; J: TRBJ2-5; CDR3: CATSEGGLQETQYF; DNA: TGTGCCACCAGCGAGGGAGGGTTACAAGAGACCCAGTACTTC
V: TRBV20-1; D: TRBD1; size: few; J: TRBJ1-1; CDR3: CSASDDRVGTEAFF; DNA: TGCAGTGCTAGCGACGACAGGGTGGGCACTGAAGCTTTCTTT
V: TRBV7-9; D: TRBD2; size: .; J: TRBJ2-7; CDR3: CASSLWGDYVQYF; DNA: TGTGCCAGCAGCTTGTGGGGGGACTACGTGCAGTACTTC
V: TRBV7-9; D: TRBD1; size: few; J: TRBJ2-5; CDR3: CASSSRDRDQETQYF; DNA: TGTGCCAGCAGCTCCCGGGACAGGGACCAAGAGACCCAGTACTTC
V: TRBV2; D: .; size: few; J: TRBJ1-4; CDR3: CASRAWGGPNEKLFF; DNA: TGTGCCAGCAGGGCGTGGGGGGGCCCTAATGAAAAACTGTTTTTT
V: TRBV5-6; D: TRBD1; size: .; J: TRBJ2-2; CDR3: CASSTGTGITGELFF; DNA: TGTGCCAGCAGCACCGGGACAGGGATCACCGGGGAGCTGTTTTTT
V: TRBV4-3; D: TRBD1; size: few; J: TRBJ1-2; CDR3: CASSQDLVWQGANNYGYTF; DNA: TGCGCCAGCAGCCAAGATCTTGTATGGCAGGGGGCGAATAACTATGGCTACACCTTC
V: TRBV4-1; D: TRBD2; size: once; J: TRBJ2-3; CDR3: CTSSPGLAADTQYF; DNA: TGCACCAGCAGCCCTGGACTAGCCGCAGATACGCAGTATTTT
V: TRBV3-1; D: .; size: many; J: TRBJ2-5; CDR3: CASSDRETQYF; DNA: TGTGCCAGCAGCGATAGAGAGACCCAGTACTTC
V: TRBV9; D: .; size: few; J: TRBJ2-5; CDR3: CASSSFGGEETQYF; DNA: TGTGCCAGCAGCTCCTTCGGCGGGGAAGAGACCCAGTACTTC
V: TRBV20-1; D: .; size: few; J: TRBJ2-7; CDR3: CSASGGTDLSYEQYF; DNA: TGCAGTGCTAGTGGCGGGACAGACCTCTCCTACGAGCAGTACTTC
V: TRBV4-1; D: .; size: .; J: TRBJ1-6; CDR3: CASSQRTIGGSYNSPLHF; DNA: TGCGCCAGCAGCCAACGGACTATTGGGGGCTCCTATAATTCACCCCTCCACTTT
V: TRBV5-1; D: .; size: many; J: TRBJ2-3; CDR3: CASSQTADTQYF; DNA: TGCGCCAGCAGCCAGACGGCAGATACGCAGTATTTT
V: TRBV5-4; D: TRBD2; size: .; J: TRBJ2-1; CDR3: CATTPRDYHSEQFF; DNA: TGTGCCACCACGCCCCGGGACTATCACAGTGAGCAGTTCTTC
V: TRBV3-1; D: .; size: many; J: TRBJ1-1; CDR3: CASSQDLGEGTNTEAFF; DNA: TGTGCCAGCAGCCAAGATCTTGGGGAGGGGACGAACACTGAAGCTTTCTTT
V: TRBV28; D: .; size: .; J: TRBJ1-5; CDR3: CAINGGWNQPQHF; DNA: TGTGCCATCAATGGGGGTTGGAATCAGCCCCAGCATTTT
V: TRBV7-6; D: TRBD1; size: few; J: TRBJ2-2; CDR3: CASSTGTGGSGELFF; DNA: TGTGCCAGCAGCACCGGGACAGGGGGCTCCGGGGAGCTGTTTTTT
V: TRBV19; D: TRBD2; size: .; J: TRBJ2-7; CDR3: CASSSAGTSGYEQYF; DNA: TGTGCCAGTAGTTCCGCCGGGACTAGCGGCTACGAGCAGTACTTC
V: TRBV7-9; D: .; size: few; J: TRBJ2-7; CDR3: CASTGVTYEQYF; DNA: TGTGCCAGCACTGGGGTAACCTACGAGCAGTACTTC
V: TRBV9; D: .; size: few; J: TRBJ2-2; CDR3: CASSISGGRANTGELFF; DNA: TGTGCCAGCAGCATTAGTGGGGGACGCGCGAACACCGGGGAGCTGTTTTTT
V: TRBV6-1; D: TRBD1; size: many; J: TRBJ2-7; CDR3: CATFSTGYEQYF; DNA: TGTGCCACTTTTTCGACAGGGTACGAGCAGTACTTC
V: TRBV19; D: TRBD2; size: .; J: TRBJ2-3; CDR3: CASSIITGGTDTQYF; DNA: TGTGCCAGTAGTATAATCACGGGAGGTACAGATACGCAGTATTTT
V: TRBV27; D: .; size: .; J: TRBJ2-2; CDR3: CASSPSGGGSAGEPFF; DNA: TGTGCCAGCAGTCCCTCCGGCGGGGGCAGTGCCGGGGAGCCGTTTTTT
V: TRBV6-2/TRBV6-3; D: .; size: .; J: TRBJ2-1; CDR3: CASSPEMYNEQFF; DNA: TGTGCCAGCAGCCCAGAGATGTACAATGAGCAGTTCTTC
V: TRBV20-1; D: .; size: .; J: TRBJ2-2; CDR3: CSASATKNTGELFF; DNA: TGCAGTGCTAGTGCGACCAAAAACACCGGGGAGCTGTTTTTT
V: TRBV29-1; D: .; size: .; J: TRBJ2-2; CDR3: CSSAGGTEELFF; DNA: TGCAGCTCCGCTGGGGGAACCGAGGAGCTGTTTTTT
V: TRBV27; D: TRBD2; size: .; J: TRBJ2-3; CDR3: CASSPGTTNTDTQYF; DNA: TGTGCCAGCAGTCCCGGGACTACTAACACAGATACGCAGTATTTT
V: TRBV7-9; D: .; size: .; J: TRBJ2-1; CDR3: CASSLARPGNEQFF; DNA: TGTGCCAGCAGCTTAGCGCGGCCAGGCAATGAGCAGTTCTTC
V: TRBV9; D: TRBD2; size: .; J: TRBJ2-6; CDR3: CASSGSSGRYGGANVLTF; DNA: TGTGCCAGCAGCGGTTCTAGCGGGAGGTATGGTGGGGCCAACGTCCTGACTTTC
V: TRBV6-5; D: .; size: many; J: TRBJ1-4; CDR3: CASSYHATVEGATNEKLFF; DNA: TGTGCCAGCAGTTACCATGCAACTGTCGAGGGAGCAACTAATGAAAAACTGTTTTTT
V: TRBV5-1; D: .; size: .; J: TRBJ1-1; CDR3: CASSLAPDKVLEAFF; DNA: TGCGCCAGCAGCTTGGCCCCAGACAAAGTACTGGAAGCTTTCTTT
V: TRBV6-5; D: TRBD1; size: .; J: TRBJ1-2; CDR3: CASSFGQGYYGYTF; DNA: TGTGCCAGCAGTTTCGGACAGGGCTACTATGGCTACACCTTC
V: TRBV5-4; D: TRBD1; size: few; J: TRBJ1-4; CDR3: CASSSTGTADEKLFF; DNA: TGTGCCAGCAGCAGTACCGGGACAGCGGATGAAAAACTGTTTTTT
V: TRBV4-3; D: TRBD2; size: .; J: TRBJ2-7; CDR3: CASSQDFPRGSGSYEQYF; DNA: TGCGCCAGCAGCCAAGACTTCCCCCGCGGTAGCGGGAGCTACGAGCAGTACTTC
V: TRBV7-9; D: TRBD2; size: .; J: TRBJ2-5; CDR3: CASSLELAGDFQETQYF; DNA: TGTGCCAGCAGCTTAGAATTAGCGGGAGATTTCCAAGAGACCCAGTACTTC
V: TRBV29-1; D: .; size: many; J: TRBJ2-7; CDR3: CSVEGAETSYEQYF; DNA: TGCAGCGTTGAAGGGGCAGAAACCTCCTACGAGCAGTACTTC
V: TRBV6-6; D: .; size: few; J: TRBJ2-1; CDR3: CASSRSGQLSYNEQFF; DNA: TGTGCCAGCAGTCGAAGCGGACAGCTGTCCTACAATGAGCAGTTCTTC
V: TRBV27; D: TRBD1; size: .; J: TRBJ1-2; CDR3: CASSNPTGGFYGYTF; DNA: TGTGCCAGCAGTAACCCGACAGGGGGTTTCTATGGCTACACCTTC
V: TRBV20-1; D: TRBD1; size: many; J: TRBJ1-1; CDR3: CSARGLGQGWNTEAFF; DNA: TGCAGTGCTAGAGGTTTAGGACAGGGATGGAACACTGAAGCTTTCTTT
V: TRBV19; D: .; size: .; J: TRBJ2-3; CDR3: CASSLLLADTQYF; DNA: TGTGCCAGTAGTTTGCTTCTCGCAGATACGCAGTATTTT
V: TRBV2; D: TRBD2; size: .; J: TRBJ2-1; CDR3: CASSDPTSGASYNEQFF; DNA: TGTGCCAGCAGTGACCCCACTAGCGGGGCCTCCTACAATGAGCAGTTCTTC
V: TRBV27; D: .; size: few; J: TRBJ1-5; CDR3: CASSLIGGSNQPQHF; DNA: TGTGCCAGCAGTTTAATTGGGGGAAGCAATCAGCCCCAGCATTTT
V: TRBV4-1; D: .; size: .; J: TRBJ2-7; CDR3: CATSQDLGASYEQYF; DNA: TGCGCCACCAGCCAAGACCTAGGGGCCTCCTACGAGCAGTACTTC
V: TRBV9; D: .; size: many; J: TRBJ1-5; CDR3: CASSAEGDSNQPQHF; DNA: TGTGCCAGCAGCGCAGAGGGCGATAGCAATCAGCCCCAGCATTTT
V: TRBV20-1; D: TRBD2; size: many; J: TRBJ2-3; CDR3: CSARGTSGPDTQYF; DNA: TGCAGTGCTAGGGGGACTAGCGGGCCCGATACGCAGTATTTT
V: TRBV28; D: .; size: many; J: TRBJ2-3; CDR3: CASSSRGFTDTQYF; DNA: TGTGCCAGCAGTTCGCGGGGATTCACAGATACGCAGTATTTT
V: TRBV20-1; D: .; size: .; J: TRBJ2-3; CDR3: CGASDWDTQYF; DNA: TGCGGTGCTAGCGACTGGGATACGCAGTATTTT
V: TRBV3-1; D: .; size: .; J: TRBJ2-1; CDR3: CASSQVERGAGGEQFF; DNA: TGTGCCAGCAGCCAAGTGGAACGGGGGGCTGGAGGCGAGCAGTTCTTC
V: TRBV3-1; D: TRBD1; size: .; J: TRBJ2-2; CDR3: CASSGGQGSGELFF; DNA: TGTGCCAGCAGCGGTGGACAGGGGTCCGGGGAGCTGTTTTTT